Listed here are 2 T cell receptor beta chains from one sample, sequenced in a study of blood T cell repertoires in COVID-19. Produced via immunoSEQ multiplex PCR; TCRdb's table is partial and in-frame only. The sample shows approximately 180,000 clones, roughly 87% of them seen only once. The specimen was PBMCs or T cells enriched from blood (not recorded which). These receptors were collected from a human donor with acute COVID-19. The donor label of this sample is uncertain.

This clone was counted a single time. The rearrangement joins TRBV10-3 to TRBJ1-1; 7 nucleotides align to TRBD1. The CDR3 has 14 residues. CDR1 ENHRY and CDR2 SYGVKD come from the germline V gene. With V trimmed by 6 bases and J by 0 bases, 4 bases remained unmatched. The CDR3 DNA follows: TGTGCCATCAGCATGGGACAGATGAACACTGAAGCTTTCTTT. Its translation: CAISMGQMNTEAFF.

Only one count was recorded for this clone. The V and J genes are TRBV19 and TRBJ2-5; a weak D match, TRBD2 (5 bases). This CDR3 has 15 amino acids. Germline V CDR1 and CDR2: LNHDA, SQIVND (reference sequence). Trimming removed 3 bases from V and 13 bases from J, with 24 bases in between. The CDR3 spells CASSISGESILPPYF. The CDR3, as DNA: TGTGCCAGTAGTATTAGTGGGGAGTCGATTCTCCCCCCGTACTTC. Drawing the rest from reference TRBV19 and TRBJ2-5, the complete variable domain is DGGITQSPKYLFRKEGQNVTLSCEQNLNHDAMYWYRQDPGQGLRLIYYSQIVNDFQKGDIAEGYSVSREKKESFPLTVTSAQKNPTAFYLCASSISGESILPPYFGPGTRLLVL.